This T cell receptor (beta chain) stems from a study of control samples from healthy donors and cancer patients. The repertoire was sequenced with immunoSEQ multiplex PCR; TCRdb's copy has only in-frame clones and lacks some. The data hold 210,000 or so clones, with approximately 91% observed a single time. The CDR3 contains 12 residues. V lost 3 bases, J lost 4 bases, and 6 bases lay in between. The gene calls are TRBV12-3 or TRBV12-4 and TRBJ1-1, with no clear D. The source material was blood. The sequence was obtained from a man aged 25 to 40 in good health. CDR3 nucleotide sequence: TGTGCCAGCAGTTTCGGCGGCACTGAAGCTTTCTTT. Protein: CASSFGGTEAFF.